One sample yielded the 5 T cell receptor beta chains listed below, sequenced in a study of PD-1 blockade in classical Hodgkin lymphoma. There was relapse after autologous stem cell transplantation in every patient, and there was variation in brentuximab vedotin exposure. TCRdb's copy holds only in-frame clones and misses some; the assay was immunoSEQ multiplex PCR. Of approximately 25,000 clones in the sample, about 74% are singletons; the top ten hold 8%. The sample here was peripheral blood mononuclear cells (PBMCs), taken before the second cycle of nivolumab. These receptor sequences come from a human donor with classical Hodgkin lymphoma.

This clone was seen a few times. The V gene is TRBV4-1, the J gene TRBJ2-7; TRBD2 is a possible D gene (7 bases). Trimming removed 0 bases at V and 3 bases at J, with 12 bases between. CDR3 size: 15 residues. Germline V gene data show CDR1 as MGHRA and CDR2 as YSYEKL. The CDR3 region is CASSQERGARYEQYF. Written as DNA, the CDR3 is TGCGCCAGCAGCCAAGAACGGGGGGCCCGCTACGAGCAGTACTTC.

This clone was recorded once. V gene TRBV7-2 combines with J gene TRBJ2-3; D is uncertain. V was pared by 6 bases and J by 4 bases, with 8 bases between. The CDR3 is 12 amino acids. CDR1 and CDR2 (germline): SGHTA, FQGNSA. This CDR3 reads CASRSLADTQYF. The DNA for the CDR3 is TGTGCCAGCAGGTCCTTGGCAGATACGCAGTATTTT. The whole variable domain, filled in from reference TRBV7-2 and TRBJ2-3, reads GAGVSQSPSNKVTEKGKDVELRCDPISGHTALYWYRQSLGQGLEFLIYFQGNSAPDKSGLPSDRFSAERTGGSVSTLTIQRTQQEDSAVYLCASRSLADTQYFGPGTRLTVL.

This chain connects TRBV5-1 to TRBJ1-3; weak D call: TRBD1 (5 bases). The V end was cut by 2 bases, the J end by 4 bases, with 10 bases between. The CDR3 consists of 14 residues. Germline-derived CDR1 and CDR2 are SGHRS and YFSETQ. CDR3 sequence reads: CASSFEGSGNTIYF. CDR3 in DNA: TGCGCCAGCAGCTTCGAGGGGTCCGGAAACACCATATATTTT.

In this sample, this clone turned up once. The chain is built from TRBV6-1 and TRBJ2-7; D may match TRBD1 or TRBD2 (5 bases each). In germline, CDR1 is MNHNS, CDR2 SASEGT. The germline V and J ends were trimmed by 2 bases and 4 bases, with 15 bases remaining between them. There are 15 residues in the CDR3. This chain's CDR3 is CASSEQGIGGYEQYF. CDR3 nucleotide sequence: TGTGCCAGCAGTGAACAGGGTATCGGAGGTTACGAGCAGTACTTC.

Details on this clone: The sample contains more than one DNA sequence encoding this CDR3. The rearrangement uses TRBV10-2 and TRBJ2-7; 7 bases line up with TRBD1. Losses at the gene ends were 9 bases for V and 2 bases for J; bases not matched to a gene: 4. CDR3 size: 12 residues. Per germline, CDR1 WSHSY and CDR2 SAAADI. The CDR3 here is CASTGTAYEQYF. CDR3 DNA: TGCGCCAGTACCGGGACAGCCTACGAGCAGTACTTC.